This TCR beta chain comes out of a study of blood T cells in healthy people across ages. Regarding the study as a whole: Total diversity from one million sequenced T cells was likely underestimated. Unsorted PBMCs ruled out conclusive naive versus antigen-experienced comparison.

The table lists this clonotype with a few counts. The antigen is unknown. Trimming removed 4 bases from V and 5 bases from J, with 17 bases in between. CDR1 is LGHNA and CDR2 is YSLEER in the germline V gene. This CDR3 region has 15 residues. Peripheral blood from each donor was collected in a volume of 8.5 to 10 milliliters. A J-beta primer mix and a sample-barcoded 5' primer were used in a second PCR of roughly 7 to 12 cycles. TCRdb called the 5' RACE reads again in MiXCR, with one record for every CDR3 protein. This table holds 1.5 million to 2 million distinct CDR3 sequences, roughly 50% found once.

The clonotype originates from a woman aged 40 to 49 in good health. The sequencing sample was made of blood. This chain links TRBV4-3 with TRBJ2-5, with D possibly called TRBD1 or TRBD2 (5 bases each). DNA of the CDR3: TGCGCCAGCAGCCGAGGGACCAGCCGTTGGGAGACCCAGTACTTC. Amino acid sequence: CASSRGTSRWETQYF.